This T cell receptor beta chain came from a study of cytomegalovirus exposure and HLA in healthy donors. Comments on this clone: What it binds is unknown.

The PCR made use of 60 Vbeta and 13 Jbeta primers. Sequencing used immunoSEQ multiplex PCR; TCRdb keeps in-frame clones, though not all of them. Of about 130,000 clones listed, about 78% are singletons. Study-wide points: In a later analysis, TCR association rates varied by HLA locus: DRB1 most, HLA-C fewest. An analysis was carried out later, and it reportedly showed fewer N-insertions in an Asian-associated ancestry cluster than the roughly 670-donor mean.

The V end lost 0 bases, the J end lost 11 bases, and 13 bases lay between the germline ends. In germline, CDR1 is GTSNPN, CDR2 SVGIG (reference sequence). The CDR3 length is 12 residues. The sample consisted of PBMCs. This receptor was obtained from a human donor in good health. The V gene is TRBV30, the J gene TRBJ2-5; tentatively, D is TRBD2 (5 bases). CDR3 in amino acids: CAWSVATGEQYF. DNA of the CDR3: TGTGCCTGGAGTGTGGCTACCGGGGAGCAGTACTTC. The entire variable domain, with the rest obtained from reference TRBV30 and TRBJ2-5, is as follows: SQTIHQWPATLVQPVGSPLSLECTVEGTSNPNLYWYRQAAGRGLQLLFYSVGIGQISSEVPQNLSASRPQDRQFILSSKKLLLSDSGFYLCAWSVATGEQYFGPGTRLLVL.